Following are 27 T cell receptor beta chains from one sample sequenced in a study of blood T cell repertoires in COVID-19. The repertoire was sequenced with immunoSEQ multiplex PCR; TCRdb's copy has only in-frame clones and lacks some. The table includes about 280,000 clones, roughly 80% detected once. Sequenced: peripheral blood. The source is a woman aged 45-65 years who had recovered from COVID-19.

The CDR3 sequence: CASSGAGSNAGELFF. The CDR3 DNA is TGTGCCAGCAGCGGGGCCGGGAGCAACGCCGGGGAGCTGTTTTTT. The chain combines TRBV7-2 with TRBJ2-2; a possible D gene is TRBD2 (6 bases). The V and J ends lost 5 bases and 6 bases respectively, with 16 bases between them. Germline CDR1 SGHTA, CDR2 FQGNSA. This CDR3 contains 15 residues.

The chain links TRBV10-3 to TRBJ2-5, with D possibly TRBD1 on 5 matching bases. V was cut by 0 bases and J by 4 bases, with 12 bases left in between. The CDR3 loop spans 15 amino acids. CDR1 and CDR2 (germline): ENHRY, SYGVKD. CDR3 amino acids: CAISESSGAPETQYF. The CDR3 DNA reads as TGTGCCATCAGTGAGTCTAGTGGGGCACCAGAGACCCAGTACTTC.

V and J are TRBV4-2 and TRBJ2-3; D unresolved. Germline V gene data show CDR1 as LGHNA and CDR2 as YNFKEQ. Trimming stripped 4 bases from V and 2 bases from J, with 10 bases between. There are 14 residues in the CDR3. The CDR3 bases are TGTGCCAGCAGCCTAGGCGGATCCACAGATACGCAGTATTTT. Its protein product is CASSLGGSTDTQYF.

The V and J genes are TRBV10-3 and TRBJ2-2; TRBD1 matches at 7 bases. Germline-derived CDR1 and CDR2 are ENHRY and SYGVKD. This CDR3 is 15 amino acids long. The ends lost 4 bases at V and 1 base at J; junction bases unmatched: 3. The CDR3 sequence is CAISARQGNTGELFF. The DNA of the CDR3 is TGTGCCATCAGTGCCCGACAGGGGAACACCGGGGAGCTGTTTTTT.

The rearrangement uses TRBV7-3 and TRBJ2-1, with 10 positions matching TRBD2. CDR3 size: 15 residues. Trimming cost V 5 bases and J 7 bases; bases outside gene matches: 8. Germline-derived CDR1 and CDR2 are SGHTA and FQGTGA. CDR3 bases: TGTGCCAGCAGCACGCTAGCGGGAGTGTCTAATGAGCAGTTCTTC. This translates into CASSTLAGVSNEQFF.

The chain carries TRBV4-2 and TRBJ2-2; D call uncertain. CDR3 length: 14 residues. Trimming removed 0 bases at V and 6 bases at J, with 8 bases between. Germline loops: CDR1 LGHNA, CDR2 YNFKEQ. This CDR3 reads CASSQDLRPGELFF. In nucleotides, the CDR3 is TGTGCCAGCAGCCAAGATTTGCGGCCCGGGGAGCTGTTTTTT.

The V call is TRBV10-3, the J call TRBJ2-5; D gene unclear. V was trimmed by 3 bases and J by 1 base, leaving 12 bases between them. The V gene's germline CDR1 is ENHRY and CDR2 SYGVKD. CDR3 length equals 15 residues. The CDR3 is CAISDPALSQETQYF. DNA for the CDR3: TGTGCCATCAGTGACCCCGCGCTCTCCCAAGAGACCCAGTACTTC.

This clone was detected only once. The CDR3 DNA reads TGTGCCAGCAGCTTAAGGACAGGGAATCAGCCCCAGCATTTT. Translated: CASSLRTGNQPQHF. The chain couples TRBV5-8 to TRBJ1-5, with 8 bases that match TRBD1. CDR3 size: 14 residues. J gave up 4 bases and V 2 bases, and 2 bases lay outside the gene matches. Germline-derived CDR1 and CDR2 are SGHTS and YDEGEE.

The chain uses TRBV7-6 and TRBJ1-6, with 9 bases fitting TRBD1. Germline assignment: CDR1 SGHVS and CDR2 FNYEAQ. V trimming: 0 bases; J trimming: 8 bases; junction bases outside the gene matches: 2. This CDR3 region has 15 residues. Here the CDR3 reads CASSLARDRDSPLHF. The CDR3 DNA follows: TGTGCCAGCAGCTTAGCGCGGGACAGGGATTCACCCCTCCACTTT.

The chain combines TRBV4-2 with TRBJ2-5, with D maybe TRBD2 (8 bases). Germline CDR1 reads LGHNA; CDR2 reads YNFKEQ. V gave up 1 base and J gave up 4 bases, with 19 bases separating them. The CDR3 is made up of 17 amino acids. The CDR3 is CASSQGGGGRSIETQYF. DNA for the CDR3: TGTGCCAGCAGCCAAGGAGGGGGCGGGAGGTCGATAGAGACCCAGTACTTC.

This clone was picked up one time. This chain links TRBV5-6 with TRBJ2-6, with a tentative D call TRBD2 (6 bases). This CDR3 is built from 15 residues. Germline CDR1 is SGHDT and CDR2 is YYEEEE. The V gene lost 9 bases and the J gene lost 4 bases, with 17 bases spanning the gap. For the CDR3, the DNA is TGTGCCACCCACACGGAGGGTAGGGGGGCCAACGTCCTGACTTTC. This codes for CATHTEGRGANVLTF.

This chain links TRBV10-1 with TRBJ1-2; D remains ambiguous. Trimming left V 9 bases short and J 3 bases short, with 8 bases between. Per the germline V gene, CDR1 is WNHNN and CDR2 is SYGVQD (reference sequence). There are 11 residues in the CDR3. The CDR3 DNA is TGCGCCAGTCCCAGGCACTATGGCTACACCTTC. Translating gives CASPRHYGYTF.

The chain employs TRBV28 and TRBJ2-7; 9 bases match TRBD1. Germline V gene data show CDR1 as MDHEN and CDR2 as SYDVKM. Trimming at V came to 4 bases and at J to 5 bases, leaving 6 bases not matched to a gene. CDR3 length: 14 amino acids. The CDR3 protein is CASSSRDRVNEQYF. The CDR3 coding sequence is TGTGCCAGCAGTTCACGGGACAGGGTCAACGAGCAGTACTTC. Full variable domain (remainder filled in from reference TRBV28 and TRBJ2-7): DVKVTQSSRYLVKRTGEKVFLECVQDMDHENMFWYRQDPGLGLRLIYFSYDVKMKEKGDIPEGYSVSREKKERFSLILESASTNQTSMYLCASSSRDRVNEQYFGPGTRLTVT.

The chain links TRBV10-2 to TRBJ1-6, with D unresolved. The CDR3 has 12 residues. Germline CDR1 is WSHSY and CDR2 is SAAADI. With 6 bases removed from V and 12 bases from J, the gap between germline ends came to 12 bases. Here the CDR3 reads CASSQAGEPLHF. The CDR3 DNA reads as TGCGCCAGCAGCCAGGCCGGGGAACCCCTCCACTTT.

The CDR3 nucleotides are TGTGCCAGTAGTCCCTCCGGGACAGGGCGAGGAGGTGGCTACACCTTC. Translated, it gives CASSPSGTGRGGGYTF. J is TRBJ1-2 and V is TRBV19; TRBD1 matches 9 bases. Trimming removed 5 bases from V and 7 bases from J; junction bases left unmatched: 14. Germline CDR1 LNHDA, CDR2 SQIVND (reference sequence). CDR3 length: 16 residues.

The CDR3 protein is CSASIAGGRDTQYF. As DNA, the CDR3 is TGCAGTGCTAGTATAGCGGGGGGGCGAGATACGCAGTATTTT. V is TRBV20-1 and J is TRBJ2-3; 11 bases align to TRBD2. After removal of 3 bases from V and 5 bases from J, the junction contained 4 bases not matched to a gene. Germline V gives CDR1 DFQATT, CDR2 SNEGSKA (reference sequence). The CDR3 has 14 residues.

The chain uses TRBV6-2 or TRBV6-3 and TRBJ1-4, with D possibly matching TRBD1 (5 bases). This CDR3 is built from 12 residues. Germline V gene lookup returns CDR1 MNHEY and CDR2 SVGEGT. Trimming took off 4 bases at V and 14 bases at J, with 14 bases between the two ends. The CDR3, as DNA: TGTGCCAGCAGTTTCACCACCGGGACTCTGTTTTTT. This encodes CASSFTTGTLFF.

This chain's CDR3 is CATSDSGSAYRGYGYTF. The CDR3 DNA reads as TGTGCCACCAGTGATTCAGGTAGCGCCTACAGGGGCTATGGCTACACCTTC. The chain couples TRBV24-1 to TRBJ1-2; TRBD1 aligns across 7 bases. Germline V gene data show CDR1 as KGHDR and CDR2 as SFDVKD. The J segment lost 4 bases and the V segment lost 2 bases, leaving 12 bases of the junction unmatched. This CDR3 is built from 17 residues.

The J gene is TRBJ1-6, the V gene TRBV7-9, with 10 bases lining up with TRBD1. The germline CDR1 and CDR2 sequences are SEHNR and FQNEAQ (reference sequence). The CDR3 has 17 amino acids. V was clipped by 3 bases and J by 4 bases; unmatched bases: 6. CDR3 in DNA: TGTGCCAGCAGCTTCCAGACAGGGGGCGCTTATAATTCACCCCTCCACTTT. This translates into CASSFQTGGAYNSPLHF.

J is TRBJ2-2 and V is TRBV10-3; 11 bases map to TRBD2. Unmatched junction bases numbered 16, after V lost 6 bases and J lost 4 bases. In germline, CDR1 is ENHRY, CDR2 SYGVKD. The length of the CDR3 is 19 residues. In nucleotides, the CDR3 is TGTGCCATCAGCGCAAAGGCCTCCGGGACTAGCGGAGCCACCGGGGAGCTGTTTTTT. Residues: CAISAKASGTSGATGELFF.

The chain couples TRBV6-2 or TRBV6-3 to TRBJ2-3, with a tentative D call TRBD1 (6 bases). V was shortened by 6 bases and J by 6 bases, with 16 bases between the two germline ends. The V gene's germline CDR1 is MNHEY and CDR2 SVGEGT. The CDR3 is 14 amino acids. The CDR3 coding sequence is TGTGCCAGCAGCCTACAGGGTTCGTTGGATACGCAGTATTTT. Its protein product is CASSLQGSLDTQYF.

The CDR3 nucleotides are TGTGCCAGCAGTGGGCTGGGGCCTAACTATGGCTACACCTTC. This gives the protein CASSGLGPNYGYTF. This chain joins TRBV28 and TRBJ1-2; a weak D match, TRBD1 (5 bases). Germline V gives CDR1 MDHEN, CDR2 SYDVKM. The ends were cut back, 5 bases at V and 0 bases at J, with 10 bases in the middle. This CDR3 is built from 14 residues.

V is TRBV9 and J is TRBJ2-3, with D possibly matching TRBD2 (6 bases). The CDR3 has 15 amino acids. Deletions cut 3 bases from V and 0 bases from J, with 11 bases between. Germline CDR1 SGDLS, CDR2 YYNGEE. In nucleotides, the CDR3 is TGTGCCAGCAGCGCCGATAGCGGTAGCACAGATACGCAGTATTTT. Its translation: CASSADSGSTDTQYF.

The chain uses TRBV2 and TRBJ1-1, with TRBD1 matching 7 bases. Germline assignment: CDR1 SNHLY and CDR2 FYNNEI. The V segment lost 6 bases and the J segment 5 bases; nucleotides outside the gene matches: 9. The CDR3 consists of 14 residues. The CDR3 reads CASSPLWTGTEAFF. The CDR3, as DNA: TGTGCCAGCAGCCCTCTGTGGACAGGTACTGAAGCTTTCTTT.

The DNA for the CDR3 is TGTGCCAGCAGTAGCCTCCTAGCGGGAGTAGATGAGCAGTACTTC. The encoded protein is CASSSLLAGVDEQYF. J is TRBJ2-7 and V is TRBV27; 10 nucleotides agree with TRBD2. The CDR3 runs to 15 residues. V lost 5 bases and J lost 7; bases outside the gene matches: 11. Germline lookup yields CDR1 MNHEY and CDR2 SMNVEV (reference sequence).

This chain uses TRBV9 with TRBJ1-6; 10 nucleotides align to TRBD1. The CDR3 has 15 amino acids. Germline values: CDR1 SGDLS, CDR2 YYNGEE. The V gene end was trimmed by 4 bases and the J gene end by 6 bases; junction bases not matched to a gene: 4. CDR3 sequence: CASSPTGGINSPLHF. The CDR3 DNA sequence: TGTGCCAGCAGCCCGACAGGGGGCATTAATTCACCCCTCCACTTT. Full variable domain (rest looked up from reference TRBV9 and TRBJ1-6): DSGVTQTPKHLITATGQRVTLRCSPRSGDLSVYWYQQSLDQGLQFLIQYYNGEERAKGNILERFSAQQFPDLHSELNLSSLELGDSALYFCASSPTGGINSPLHFGNGTRLTVT.

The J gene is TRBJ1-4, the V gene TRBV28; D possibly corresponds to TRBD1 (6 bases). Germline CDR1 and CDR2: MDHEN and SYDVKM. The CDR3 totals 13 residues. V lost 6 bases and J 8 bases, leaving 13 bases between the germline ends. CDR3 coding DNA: TGTGCCAGCAGACCACAGGGTGGGGAAAAACTGTTTTTT. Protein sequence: CASRPQGGEKLFF. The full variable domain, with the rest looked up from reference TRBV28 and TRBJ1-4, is DVKVTQSSRYLVKRTGEKVFLECVQDMDHENMFWYRQDPGLGLRLIYFSYDVKMKEKGDIPEGYSVSREKKERFSLILESASTNQTSMYLCASRPQGGEKLFFGSGTQLSVL.